This T cell receptor (beta chain) was identified during a study of T cells in localized non-small cell lung cancer (TCRdb year 2020). For the study in its entirety: T cell repertoires of about 240 early-stage NSCLC patients were analyzed, with tumors being compared against uninvolved tumor-adjacent lungs. The cohort was made up of around 220 treatment-naive NSCLC patients whose localized lung tumors had been resected. The mean age of the NSCLC patients was under 70 years, with roughly 120 men and about a hundred women.

Study-wide findings and limitations: Multi-region tumor sequencing was not performed, so intratumor heterogeneity could not be excluded. The highest T cell clonality was observed in uninvolved tumor-adjacent lung, where clonality exceeded that of tumor, suggesting that antigenic responses were more focused in uninvolved tumor-adjacent lung. Higher blood T cell density associated with longer overall survival, while higher adjacent-lung clonality associated with shorter survival. A median of roughly 60 of the top 100 tumor clones turned up in the paired uninvolved adjacent lung, and roughly 30 of those clones also ranked among the top 100 of that same adjacent lung. Since the design was exploratory, TCR variables were selected using unadjusted p-values with no false-discovery rate correction.

On this clone: Its antigen has not been determined. Qualities for individual bases were not recorded, and no much larger clone is one base off.

TCR beta CDR3 regions were sequenced from DNA using the immunoSEQ Assay. In the source study's methods: To compute T cell density, TCR beta template counts were normalized to usable DNA, which was estimated by amplifying housekeeping genes. Richness was estimated with the preseqR package, extrapolating to 400,000 templates for PBMC samples and 120,000 templates for tissue samples. Clonality was taken to be one minus Pielou's evenness. Differential abundance testing on productive amino-acid clonotypes, with a minimum total count of 5 and an alpha of 0.1, was used to identify tissue-enriched TCRs. The Jaccard Index and the Morisita Overlap Index were used to measure repertoire overlap between compartments. GLIPH grouped TCR beta CDR3s together with public tetramer-defined viral CDR3s, and a viral motif had to include at least three viral sequences and show V-gene enrichment. Held by TCRdb, this immuneACCESS table contains in-frame sequences only and omits some clones. Under half of the omission traces to an unresolved V gene where checked; the cause of the rest is unknown. D and trimming were read from the DNA, whereas the V and J calls and clone size are those reported in that table. The sample includes some 26,000 clones, with about 90% observed a single time. The top ten clonotypes cover 2.5% to 3% of the sample.

At diagnosis, peripheral blood, uninvolved tumor-adjacent lung and tumor were collected and were preserved as a mix of fresh-frozen and FFPE material. For TCR repertoire profiling, blood samples were analyzed as peripheral blood mononuclear cells. The origin of this receptor is a woman aged 18 to 55 with stage I lung adenocarcinoma. The source material was peripheral blood, sampled before any cancer treatment.

The DNA is as follows: TGTGCCAGCAGTGTAGGGGACACCGGGGAGCTGTTTTTT. Its protein is CASSVGDTGELFF. Recombination joined TRBV6-4 with TRBJ2-2; TRBD1 is perhaps the D gene, given 5 matching bases. Trimming at the junction amounts to 4 bases on V and 3 bases on J, and the germline ends lie 6 bases apart. Taken from cysteine to phenylalanine, the CDR3 has 13 residues. The kept DNA is CDR3 alone, 39 bases in frame from the first base. Per the germline V gene, MRHNA is the CDR1 and SNTAGT is the CDR2.